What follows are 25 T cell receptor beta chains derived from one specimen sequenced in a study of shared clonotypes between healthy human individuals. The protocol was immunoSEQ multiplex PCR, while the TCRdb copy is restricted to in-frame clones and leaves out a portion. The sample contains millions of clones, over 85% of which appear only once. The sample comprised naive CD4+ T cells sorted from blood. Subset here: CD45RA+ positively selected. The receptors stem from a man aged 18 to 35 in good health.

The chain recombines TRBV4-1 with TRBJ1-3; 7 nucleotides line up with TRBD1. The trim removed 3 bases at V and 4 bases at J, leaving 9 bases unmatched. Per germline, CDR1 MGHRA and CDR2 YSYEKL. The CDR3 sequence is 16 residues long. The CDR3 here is CASSHPTGTSGNTIYF. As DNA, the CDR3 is TGCGCCAGCAGCCACCCGACAGGGACCTCAGGAAACACCATATATTTT.

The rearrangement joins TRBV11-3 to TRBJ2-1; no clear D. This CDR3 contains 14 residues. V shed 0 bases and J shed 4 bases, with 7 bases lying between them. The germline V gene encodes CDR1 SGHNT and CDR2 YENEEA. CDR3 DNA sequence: TGTGCCAGCAGCTTAGAGGGCAGGTACAATGAGCAGTTCTTC. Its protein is CASSLEGRYNEQFF.

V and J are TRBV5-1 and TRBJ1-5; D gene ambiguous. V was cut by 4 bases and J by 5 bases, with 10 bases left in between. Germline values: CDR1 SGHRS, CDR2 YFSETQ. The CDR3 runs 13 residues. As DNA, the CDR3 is TGCGCCAGCAGCGCAGAGTTAGATCAGCCCCAGCATTTT. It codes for CASSAELDQPQHF.

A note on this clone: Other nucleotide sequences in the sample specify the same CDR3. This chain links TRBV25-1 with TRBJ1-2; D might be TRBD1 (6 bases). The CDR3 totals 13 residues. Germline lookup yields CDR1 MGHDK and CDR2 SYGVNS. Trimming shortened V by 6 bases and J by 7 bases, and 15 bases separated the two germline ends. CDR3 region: CASSQQGSGGYTF. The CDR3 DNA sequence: TGTGCCAGCAGCCAGCAGGGGAGCGGTGGCTACACCTTC.

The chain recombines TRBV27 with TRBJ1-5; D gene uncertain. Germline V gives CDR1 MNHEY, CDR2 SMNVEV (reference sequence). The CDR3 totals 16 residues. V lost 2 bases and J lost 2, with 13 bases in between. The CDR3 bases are TGTGCCAGCAGTTTAGTAACCGGAGCGGGCAATCAGCCCCAGCATTTT. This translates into CASSLVTGAGNQPQHF.

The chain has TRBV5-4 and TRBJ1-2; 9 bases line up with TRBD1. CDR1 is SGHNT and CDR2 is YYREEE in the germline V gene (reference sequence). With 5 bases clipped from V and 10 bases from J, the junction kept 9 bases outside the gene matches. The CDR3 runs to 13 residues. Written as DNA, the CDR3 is TGTGCCAGCAGTTACGGACAGGGGACCGACTACACCTTC. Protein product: CASSYGQGTDYTF. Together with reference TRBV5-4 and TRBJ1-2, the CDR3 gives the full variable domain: ETGVTQSPTHLIKTRGQQVTLRCSSQSGHNTVSWYQQALGQGPQFIFQYYREEENGRGNFPPRFSGLQFPNYSSELNVNALELDDSALYLCASSYGQGTDYTFGSGTRLTVV.

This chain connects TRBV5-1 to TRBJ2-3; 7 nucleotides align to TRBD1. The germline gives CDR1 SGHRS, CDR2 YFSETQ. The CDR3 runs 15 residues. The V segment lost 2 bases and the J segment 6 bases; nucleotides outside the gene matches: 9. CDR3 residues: CASSLGGPLWDTQYF. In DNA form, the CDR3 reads TGCGCCAGCAGCTTAGGGGGCCCTCTTTGGGATACGCAGTATTTT.

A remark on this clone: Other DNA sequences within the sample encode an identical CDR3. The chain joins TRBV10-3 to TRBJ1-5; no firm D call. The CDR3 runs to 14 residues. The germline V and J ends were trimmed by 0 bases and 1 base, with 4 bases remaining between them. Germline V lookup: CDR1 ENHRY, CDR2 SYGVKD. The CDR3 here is CAISESVSNQPQHF. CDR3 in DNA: TGTGCCATCAGTGAGTCAGTGAGCAATCAGCCCCAGCATTTT.

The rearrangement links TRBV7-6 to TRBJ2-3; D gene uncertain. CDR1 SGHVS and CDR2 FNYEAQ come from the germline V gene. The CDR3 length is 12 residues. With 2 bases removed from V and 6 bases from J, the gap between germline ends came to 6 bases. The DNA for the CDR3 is TGTGCCAGCAGCTTATTCGGCGATACGCAGTATTTT. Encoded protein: CASSLFGDTQYF.

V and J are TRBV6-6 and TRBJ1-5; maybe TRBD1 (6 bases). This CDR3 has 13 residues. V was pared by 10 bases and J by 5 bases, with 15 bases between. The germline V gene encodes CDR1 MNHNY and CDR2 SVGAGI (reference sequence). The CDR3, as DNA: TGTGCCACCCCAGGGGAGGTACATCAGCCCCAGCATTTT. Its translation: CATPGEVHQPQHF.

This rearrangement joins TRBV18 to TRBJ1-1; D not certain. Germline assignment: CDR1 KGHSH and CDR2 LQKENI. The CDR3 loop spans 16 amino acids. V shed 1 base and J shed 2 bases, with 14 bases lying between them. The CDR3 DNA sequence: TGTGCCAGCTCACCACAGAGGAGCTCAATTAACACTGAAGCTTTCTTT. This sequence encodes CASSPQRSSINTEAFF.

DNA for the CDR3: TGTGCCAGCAGCGTAGGGACTAGCGGGAGGAGTAAGTACTTC. As protein: CASSVGTSGRSKYF. V is TRBV9 and J is TRBJ2-7, with TRBD2 matching 14 bases. Germline V lookup: CDR1 SGDLS, CDR2 YYNGEE. The CDR3 has 14 residues. V lost 0 bases to trimming and J lost 11 bases; unmatched junction nucleotides: 4. The variable domain in full, with the rest retrieved from reference TRBV9 and TRBJ2-7, is DSGVTQTPKHLITATGQRVTLRCSPRSGDLSVYWYQQSLDQGLQFLIQYYNGEERAKGNILERFSAQQFPDLHSELNLSSLELGDSALYFCASSVGTSGRSKYFGPGTRLTVT.

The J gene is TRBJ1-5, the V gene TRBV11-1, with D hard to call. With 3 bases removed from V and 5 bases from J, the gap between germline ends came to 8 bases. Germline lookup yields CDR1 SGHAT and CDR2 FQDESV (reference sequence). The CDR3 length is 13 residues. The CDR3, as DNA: TGTGCCAGCAGCTTGTTCGGCGATCAGCCCCAGCATTTT. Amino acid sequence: CASSLFGDQPQHF.

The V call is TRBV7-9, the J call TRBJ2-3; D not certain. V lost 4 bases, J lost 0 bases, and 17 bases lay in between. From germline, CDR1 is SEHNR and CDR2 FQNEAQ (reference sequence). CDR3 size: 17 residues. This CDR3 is CASSSRPVLRSTDTQYF. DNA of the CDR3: TGTGCCAGCAGCTCCAGACCGGTCTTACGGAGCACAGATACGCAGTATTTT.

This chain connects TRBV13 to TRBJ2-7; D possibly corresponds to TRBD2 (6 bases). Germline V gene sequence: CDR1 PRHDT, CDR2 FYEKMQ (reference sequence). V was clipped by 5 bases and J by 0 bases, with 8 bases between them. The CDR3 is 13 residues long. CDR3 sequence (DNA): TGTGCCAGCAGCCAGACTAGCTCCTACGAGCAGTACTTC. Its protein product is CASSQTSSYEQYF.

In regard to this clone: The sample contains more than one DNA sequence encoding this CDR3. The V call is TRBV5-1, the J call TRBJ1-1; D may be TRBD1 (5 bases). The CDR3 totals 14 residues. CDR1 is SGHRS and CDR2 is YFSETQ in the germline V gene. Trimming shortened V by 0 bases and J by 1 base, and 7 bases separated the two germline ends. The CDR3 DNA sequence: TGCGCCAGCAGCTTGGAGGGGACGAACACTGAAGCTTTCTTT. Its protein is CASSLEGTNTEAFF.

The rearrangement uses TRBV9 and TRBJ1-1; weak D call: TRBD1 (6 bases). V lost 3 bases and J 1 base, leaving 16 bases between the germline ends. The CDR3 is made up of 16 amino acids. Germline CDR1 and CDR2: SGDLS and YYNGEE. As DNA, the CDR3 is TGTGCCAGCAGCGCCATCGGGGGACAAACGAACACTGAAGCTTTCTTT. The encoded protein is CASSAIGGQTNTEAFF. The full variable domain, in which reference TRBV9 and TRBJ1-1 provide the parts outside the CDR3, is DSGVTQTPKHLITATGQRVTLRCSPRSGDLSVYWYQQSLDQGLQFLIQYYNGEERAKGNILERFSAQQFPDLHSELNLSSLELGDSALYFCASSAIGGQTNTEAFFGQGTRLTVV.

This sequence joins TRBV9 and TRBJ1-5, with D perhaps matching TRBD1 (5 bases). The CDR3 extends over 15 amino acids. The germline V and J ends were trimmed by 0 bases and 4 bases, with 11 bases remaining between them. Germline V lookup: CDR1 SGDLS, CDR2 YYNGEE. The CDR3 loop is CASSVDGAFNQPQHF. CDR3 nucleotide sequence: TGTGCCAGCAGCGTAGACGGGGCGTTTAATCAGCCCCAGCATTTT.

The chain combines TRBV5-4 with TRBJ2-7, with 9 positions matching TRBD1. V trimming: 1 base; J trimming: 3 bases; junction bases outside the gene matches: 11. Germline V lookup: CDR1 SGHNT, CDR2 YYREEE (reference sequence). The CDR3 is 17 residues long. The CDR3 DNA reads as TGTGCCAGCAGCTTGCTGTCCCGGGACAGGGTTAGCTACGAGCAGTACTTC. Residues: CASSLLSRDRVSYEQYF.

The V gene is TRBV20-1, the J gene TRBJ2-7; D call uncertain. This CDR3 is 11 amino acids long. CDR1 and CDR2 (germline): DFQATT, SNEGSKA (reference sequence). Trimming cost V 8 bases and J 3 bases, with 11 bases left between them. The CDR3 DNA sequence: TGCAGTCCTGGTGCCGGCTACGAGCAGTACTTC. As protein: CSPGAGYEQYF.

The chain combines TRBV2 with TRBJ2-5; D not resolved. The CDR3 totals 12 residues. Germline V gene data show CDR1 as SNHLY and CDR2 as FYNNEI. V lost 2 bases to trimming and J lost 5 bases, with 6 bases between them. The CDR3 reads CASSERRETQYF. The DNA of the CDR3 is TGTGCCAGCAGTGAAAGAAGGGAGACCCAGTACTTC.

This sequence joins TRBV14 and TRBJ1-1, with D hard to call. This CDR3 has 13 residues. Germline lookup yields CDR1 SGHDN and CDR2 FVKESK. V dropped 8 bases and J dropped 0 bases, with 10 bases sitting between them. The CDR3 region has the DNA TGTGCCAGCGGATATGGCATGAACACTGAAGCTTTCTTT. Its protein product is CASGYGMNTEAFF.

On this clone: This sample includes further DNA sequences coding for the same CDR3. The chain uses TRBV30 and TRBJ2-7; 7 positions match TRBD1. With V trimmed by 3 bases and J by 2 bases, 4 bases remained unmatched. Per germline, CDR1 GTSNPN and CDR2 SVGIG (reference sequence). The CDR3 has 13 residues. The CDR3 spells CAWSRGSPYEQYF. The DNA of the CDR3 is TGTGCCTGGAGCAGGGGGAGTCCCTACGAGCAGTACTTC.

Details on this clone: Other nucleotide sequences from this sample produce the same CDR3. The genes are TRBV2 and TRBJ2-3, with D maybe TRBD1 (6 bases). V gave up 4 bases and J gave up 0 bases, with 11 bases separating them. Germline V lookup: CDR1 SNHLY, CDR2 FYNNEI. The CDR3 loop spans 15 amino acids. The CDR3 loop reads CASSGQGLSTDTQYF. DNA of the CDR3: TGTGCCAGCAGTGGTCAGGGGTTGAGCACAGATACGCAGTATTTT.

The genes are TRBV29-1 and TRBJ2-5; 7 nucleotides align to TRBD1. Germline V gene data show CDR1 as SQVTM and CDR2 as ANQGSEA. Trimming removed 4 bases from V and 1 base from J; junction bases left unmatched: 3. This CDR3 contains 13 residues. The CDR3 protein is CSVVRTGQETQYF. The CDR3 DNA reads TGCAGCGTTGTCAGGACAGGCCAAGAGACCCAGTACTTC.